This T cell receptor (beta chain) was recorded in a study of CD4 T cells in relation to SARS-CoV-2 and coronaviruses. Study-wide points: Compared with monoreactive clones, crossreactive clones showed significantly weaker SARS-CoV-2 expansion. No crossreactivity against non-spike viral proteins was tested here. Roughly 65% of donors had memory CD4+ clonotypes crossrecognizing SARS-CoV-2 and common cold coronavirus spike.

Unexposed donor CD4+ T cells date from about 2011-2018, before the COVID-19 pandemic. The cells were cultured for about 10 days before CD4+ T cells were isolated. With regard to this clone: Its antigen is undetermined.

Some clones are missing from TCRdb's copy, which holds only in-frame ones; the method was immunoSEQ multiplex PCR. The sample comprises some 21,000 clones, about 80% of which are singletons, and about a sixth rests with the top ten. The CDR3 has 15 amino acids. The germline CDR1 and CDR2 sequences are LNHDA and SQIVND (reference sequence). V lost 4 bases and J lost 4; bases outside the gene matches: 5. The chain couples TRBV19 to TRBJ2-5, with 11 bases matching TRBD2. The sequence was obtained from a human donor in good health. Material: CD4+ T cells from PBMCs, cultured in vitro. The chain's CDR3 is CASSTPSGRRETQYF. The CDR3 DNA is TGTGCCAGTAGTACGCCTAGCGGGAGGAGAGAGACCCAGTACTTC. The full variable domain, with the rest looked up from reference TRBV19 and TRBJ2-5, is DGGITQSPKYLFRKEGQNVTLSCEQNLNHDAMYWYRQDPGQGLRLIYYSQIVNDFQKGDIAEGYSVSREKKESFPLTVTSAQKNPTAFYLCASSTPSGRRETQYFGPGTRLLVL.